This T cell receptor beta chain was identified during a study of blood T cell repertoires in COVID-19. The germline CDR1 and CDR2 sequences are LNHDA and SQIVND (reference sequence). Trimming cost V 6 bases and J 5 bases, with 10 bases left between them. The CDR3 sequence is 13 residues long. TCRdb keeps only in-frame clones here, not all; method: immunoSEQ multiplex PCR. The data show 85,000 to 95,000 clones, about two thirds seen once. What was sequenced was peripheral blood. The V call is TRBV19, the J call TRBJ1-4, with D perhaps matching TRBD1 (6 bases). The TCR was taken from an elderly woman with acute or convalescent COVID-19. The CDR3 bases are TGTGCCAGTAGGCTTCAGGGGAATGAAAAACTGTTTTTT. This encodes CASRLQGNEKLFF.